This TCR beta chain was recorded in a study of identical twins. A single record per CDR3 protein comes from TCRdb applying MiXCR to the 5' RACE reads. The table shows under 900,000 distinct CDR3 sequences, with 18% occurring only once. This CDR3 is 15 amino acids long. The V gene end was trimmed by 2 bases and the J gene end by 5 bases; junction bases not matched to a gene: 5. Germline V gene sequence: CDR1 LNHNV, CDR2 YYDKDF (reference sequence). These same data were also listed under a study on T cells expressing NK-cell markers. From that paper: The contribution of dominant NKG2C+ clonotypes to CD8+ T cells in a handful of donors was roughly 1.0-7.5%. Researchers report these clonotypes also headed the CD3+CD56-NKG2C+ fraction in a few donors.

The sample comprised PBMCs. The sequence was collected from a woman between 18 and 29 years old in good health. The genes are TRBV15 and TRBJ2-7; 11 bases align to TRBD2. Here the CDR3 DNA reads TGTGCCACCAGCAGAAAGACTAGCGGGACCCACGAGCAGTACTTC. It translates to CATSRKTSGTHEQYF.